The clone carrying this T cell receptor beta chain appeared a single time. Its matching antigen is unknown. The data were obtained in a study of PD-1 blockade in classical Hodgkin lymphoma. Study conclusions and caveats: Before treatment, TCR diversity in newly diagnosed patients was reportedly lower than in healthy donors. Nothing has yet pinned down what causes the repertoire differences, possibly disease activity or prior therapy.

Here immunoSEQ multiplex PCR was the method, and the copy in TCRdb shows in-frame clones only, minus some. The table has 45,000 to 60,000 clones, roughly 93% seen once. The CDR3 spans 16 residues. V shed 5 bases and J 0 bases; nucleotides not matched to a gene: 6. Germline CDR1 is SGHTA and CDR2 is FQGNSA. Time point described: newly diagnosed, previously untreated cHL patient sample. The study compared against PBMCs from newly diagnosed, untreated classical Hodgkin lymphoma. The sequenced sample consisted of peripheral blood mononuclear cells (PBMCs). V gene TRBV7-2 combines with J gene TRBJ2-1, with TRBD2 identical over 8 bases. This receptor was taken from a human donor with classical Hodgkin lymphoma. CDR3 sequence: CASSLSGASSYNEQFF. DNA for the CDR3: TGTGCCAGCAGCCTTAGCGGGGCAAGCTCCTACAATGAGCAGTTCTTC.